These 29 T cell receptor beta chains originate from one sample sequenced in a study of T cells in Graves' hyperthyroidism and ophthalmopathy. The source material, RNA transcripts, was used to amplify TCR beta CDR3 regions. A set of HTBI primers served as the primers for a first-round RT-PCR of the TCR CDR3. Each CDR3 protein gets one entry after TCRdb re-called the multiplex PCR reads with MiXCR. The sample holds roughly 720,000 distinct CDR3 sequences, roughly 17% seen once. What was sequenced was blood. The receptors originated from a man between 45 and 60 years old with Graves' hyperthyroidism.

The J gene is TRBJ2-5, the V gene TRBV14, with 7 positions matching TRBD1. The CDR3 extends over 14 amino acids. The germline V gene has CDR1 SGHDN and CDR2 FVKESK. With 4 bases clipped from V and 7 bases from J, the junction kept 9 bases outside the gene matches. DNA for the CDR3: TGTGCCAGCAGCCCTACAGGGGTAGCAGTGACCCAGTACTTC. Translation: CASSPTGVAVTQYF.

The genes are TRBV7-9 and TRBJ1-4; D perhaps matches TRBD1 (6 bases). This CDR3 has 16 amino acids. V was clipped by 6 bases and J by 8 bases, with 22 bases between them. Germline V gives CDR1 SEHNR, CDR2 FQNEAQ (reference sequence). CDR3 sequence: CASSLGAIPTGEKLFF. CDR3 sequence (DNA): TGTGCCAGCAGTTTGGGGGCAATTCCCACCGGGGAAAAACTGTTTTTT.

At least ten counts were recorded for this clonotype. The V and J genes are TRBV2 and TRBJ1-2; possibly TRBD1 for D (6 bases). The CDR3 is 13 residues long. Trimming shortened V by 3 bases and J by 7 bases, and 12 bases separated the two germline ends. Germline V gene data show CDR1 as SNHLY and CDR2 as FYNNEI. The CDR3 spells CASSDQGLGGYTF. The DNA for the CDR3 is TGTGCCAGCAGTGATCAGGGGTTGGGTGGCTACACCTTC.

In this sample, this clonotype turned up many times. This rearrangement joins TRBV28 to TRBJ1-6, with D tentatively TRBD1 (6 bases). Germline V gives CDR1 MDHEN, CDR2 SYDVKM. This CDR3 has 15 residues. V lost 8 bases and J lost 7, with 18 bases in between. The CDR3 DNA reads TGTGCCAGCCTAACAGGGTCAGGACGCAATTCACCCCTCCACTTT. Its translation is CASLTGSGRNSPLHF. The full variable domain, in which reference TRBV28 and TRBJ1-6 provide the parts outside the CDR3, is DVKVTQSSRYLVKRTGEKVFLECVQDMDHENMFWYRQDPGLGLRLIYFSYDVKMKEKGDIPEGYSVSREKKERFSLILESASTNQTSMYLCASLTGSGRNSPLHFGNGTRLTVT.

This clonotype was observed a single time. The chain recombines TRBV2 with TRBJ2-7; the match to TRBD2 covers 14 bases. Germline assignment: CDR1 SNHLY and CDR2 FYNNEI. The J segment lost 0 bases and the V segment lost 8 bases, leaving 3 bases of the junction unmatched. The CDR3 has 15 amino acids. DNA of the CDR3: TGTGCCAGCGGGACTAGCGGGAGCTACTCCTACGAGCAGTACTTC. Encoded protein: CASGTSGSYSYEQYF.

In its sample, this clonotype was seen many times. This chain links TRBV6-1 with TRBJ2-5; TRBD2 agrees at 9 bases. J was trimmed by 5 bases and V by 4 bases; bases with no gene match: 11. The CDR3 length is 16 residues. CDR1 is MNHNS, CDR2 SASEGT, per germline. CDR3: CASSGRREGQGETQYF. CDR3 sequence (DNA): TGTGCCAGCAGTGGAAGGCGGGAGGGCCAGGGCGAGACCCAGTACTTC.

This clonotype has more than one count but fewer than ten. The chain links TRBV29-1 to TRBJ2-7; 7 nucleotides agree with TRBD2. The CDR3 consists of 11 residues. The germline gives CDR1 SQVTM, CDR2 ANQGSEA. The J segment lost 3 bases and the V segment lost 5 bases, leaving 1 base of the junction unmatched. CDR3 in DNA: TGCAGCGTTAAGCGGGACTACGAGCAGTACTTC. Its protein product is CSVKRDYEQYF.

Many counts were recorded for this clonotype. The gene calls are TRBV28 and TRBJ2-1, with unresolved D. Germline V CDR1 and CDR2: MDHEN, SYDVKM. Trimming removed 2 bases from V and 9 bases from J, with 11 bases in between. This CDR3 has 13 amino acids. CDR3 DNA: TGTGCCAGCAGTTTACTCGGGCCGGCTGAGCAGTTCTTC. Its protein is CASSLLGPAEQFF.

This clonotype was observed many times. V usage is TRBV12-3 or TRBV12-4 and J usage is TRBJ2-3; D could derive from TRBD1 or TRBD2 (5 bases each). This CDR3 comprises 18 residues. V was pared by 3 bases and J by 0 bases, with 19 bases between. The DNA of the CDR3 is TGTGCCAGCAGTTTTGGCGGTTGGGGCGGGCCCAGCACAGATACGCAGTATTTT. As protein: CASSFGGWGGPSTDTQYF.

The chain couples TRBV5-1 to TRBJ2-6; D is ambiguous. CDR1 SGHRS and CDR2 YFSETQ come from the germline V gene. The CDR3 has 14 amino acids. V was shortened by 6 bases and J by 0 bases, with 7 bases between the two germline ends. The CDR3 DNA sequence: TGCGCCAGCAACGACATCTCTGGGGCCAACGTCCTGACTTTC. Encoded protein: CASNDISGANVLTF.

The DNA of the CDR3 is TGTGCCAGCAGCGGAGGGCTCTCAGCTAGCGGGGGGACCTCCTACGAGCAGTACTTC. Protein sequence: CASSGGLSASGGTSYEQYF. The V gene is TRBV9, the J gene TRBJ2-7; 11 bases fit TRBD2. CDR1 and CDR2 from the germline V gene are SGDLS and YYNGEE. V trimming: 3 bases; J trimming: 0 bases; junction bases outside the gene matches: 14. CDR3 length equals 19 residues.

At least ten counts were recorded for this clonotype. The chain is built from TRBV27 and TRBJ2-7, with 9 bases identical to TRBD1. After removal of 1 base from V and 5 bases from J, the junction contained 0 bases not matched to a gene. Germline CDR1 reads MNHEY; CDR2 reads SMNVEV (reference sequence). This CDR3 is built from 13 residues. The CDR3 sequence: CASSLWTGDEQYF. The CDR3 DNA reads TGTGCCAGCAGTTTATGGACAGGGGACGAGCAGTACTTC.

This clonotype has ten or more counts. The CDR3 bases are TGCGCCAGCAGCCTGGGACTAGCGGGAGCGACCGGGGAGCTGTTTTTT. Translated: CASSLGLAGATGELFF. J is TRBJ2-2 and V is TRBV5-1; 14 positions match TRBD2. V was pared by 4 bases and J by 5 bases, with 4 bases of the junction left unmatched. Germline V gene lookup returns CDR1 SGHRS and CDR2 YFSETQ. The CDR3 consists of 16 residues.

The chain links TRBV30 to TRBJ2-5; 9 nucleotides agree with TRBD1. Germline CDR1 GTSNPN, CDR2 SVGIG (reference sequence). Unmatched junction bases numbered 8, after V lost 5 bases and J lost 1 base. CDR3 length: 15 amino acids. CDR3 sequence: CAWGSGTGTQETQYF. CDR3 in DNA: TGTGCCTGGGGATCCGGGACAGGGACCCAAGAGACCCAGTACTTC.

With respect to this clonotype: Germline is not matched at one junction end, which may reflect a read error. The chain joins TRBV11-2 to TRBJ1-1, with 7 bases that match TRBD1. The germline CDR1 and CDR2 sequences are SGHAT and FQNNGV. CDR3 size: 12 residues. The CDR3 coding sequence is TGCGCCAGCAGCTTGGCCGAGGGGGCCGCTTTCTTT. Protein product: CASSLAEGAAFF.

This clonotype was seen more than once but under ten times. This chain links TRBV2 with TRBJ2-2, with a tentative D call TRBD1 (5 bases). CDR3 length equals 14 residues. Trimming stripped 6 bases from V and 3 bases from J, with 11 bases between. Germline V CDR1 and CDR2: SNHLY, FYNNEI. The CDR3 nucleotides read TGTGCCAGCAGGGACAACTACTACACCGGGGAGCTGTTTTTT. Amino acid sequence: CASRDNYYTGELFF.

This clonotype appeared a few times. The chain employs TRBV29-1 and TRBJ2-1, with TRBD2 matching 7 bases. The CDR3 runs 11 residues. V gave up 6 bases and J gave up 9 bases; unmatched junction bases: 5. The germline V gene encodes CDR1 SQVTM and CDR2 ANQGSEA. The CDR3 sequence: CSVRRGGEQFF. CDR3 bases: TGCAGCGTCCGACGCGGGGGTGAGCAGTTCTTC.

This clonotype showed up just a few times. J is TRBJ2-2 and V is TRBV18; TRBD2 matches at 7 bases. The V segment lost 2 bases and the J segment 0 bases; nucleotides outside the gene matches: 0. Germline values: CDR1 KGHSH, CDR2 LQKENI. This CDR3 comprises 15 residues. The CDR3 sequence: CASSPAGANTGELFF. The CDR3 region has the DNA TGTGCCAGCTCACCAGCGGGAGCGAACACCGGGGAGCTGTTTTTT.

J is TRBJ2-1 and V is TRBV2; TRBD2 matches 9 bases. Per germline, CDR1 SNHLY and CDR2 FYNNEI. Losses at the gene ends were 3 bases for V and 2 bases for J; bases not matched to a gene: 11. The CDR3 covers 18 residues. CDR3 DNA: TGTGCCAGCAGTGAGACAGGGAAGGCTAGCGGGGCCTACAATGAGCAGTTCTTC. Its translation: CASSETGKASGAYNEQFF.

This clonotype was seen many times. J is TRBJ1-1 and V is TRBV28; 9 positions match TRBD1. The CDR3 is 14 amino acids. CDR1 is MDHEN, CDR2 SYDVKM, per germline. The junction had 9 bases not matched to a gene; V was cut back by 8 bases and J by 5 bases. This CDR3 reads CASEGQGVRTEAFF. The CDR3 DNA follows: TGTGCCAGCGAGGGACAGGGCGTTAGGACTGAAGCTTTCTTT.

The chain links TRBV25-1 to TRBJ2-5; TRBD2 matches at 12 bases. The CDR3 runs to 20 residues. Germline loops: CDR1 MGHDK, CDR2 SYGVNS. With V trimmed by 2 bases and J by 5 bases, 18 bases remained unmatched. CDR3 protein: CASSENLAGGPWGNYETQYF. The CDR3 nucleotides are TGTGCCAGCAGTGAAAATCTAGCGGGAGGGCCTTGGGGAAATTATGAGACCCAGTACTTC.

This chain links TRBV20-1 with TRBJ1-5; 7 positions agree with TRBD1. Germline values: CDR1 DFQATT, CDR2 SNEGSKA (reference sequence). The CDR3 extends over 14 amino acids. V trimming: 3 bases; J trimming: 3 bases; junction bases outside the gene matches: 5. For the CDR3, the DNA is TGCAGTGCTAGTAGGGGGCGAAACAATCAGCCCCAGCATTTT. It yields the protein CSASRGRNNQPQHF.

This clonotype came up many times. The V gene is TRBV27, the J gene TRBJ2-5; TRBD1 matches 9 bases. Germline-derived CDR1 and CDR2 are MNHEY and SMNVEV (reference sequence). V lost 5 bases and J lost 2; bases outside the gene matches: 3. The CDR3 length is 14 residues. CDR3 region: CASSGTGMQETQYF. DNA for the CDR3: TGTGCCAGCAGTGGGACAGGGATGCAAGAGACCCAGTACTTC.

This clonotype was counted at least ten times. This chain links TRBV6-5 with TRBJ2-7; 10 nucleotides align to TRBD2. From germline, CDR1 is MNHEY and CDR2 SVGAGI. CDR3 length: 16 residues. After removal of 4 bases from V and 5 bases from J, the junction contained 11 bases not matched to a gene. CDR3 protein: CASSWTKASGSDEQYF. CDR3 nucleotide sequence: TGTGCCAGCAGTTGGACGAAGGCTAGCGGGAGTGACGAGCAGTACTTC.

CDR3 sequence: CSVQQGHEQYF. CDR3 sequence (DNA): TGCAGCGTTCAACAGGGCCACGAGCAGTACTTC. The genes are TRBV29-1 and TRBJ2-7; D perhaps matches TRBD1 (6 bases). The ends were cut back, 5 bases at V and 5 bases at J, with 10 bases in the middle. CDR1 and CDR2 from the germline V gene are SQVTM and ANQGSEA. The CDR3 contains 11 residues.

This clonotype was seen once. The chain has TRBV5-1 and TRBJ1-1; D call uncertain. CDR3 length equals 16 residues. Germline CDR1 and CDR2: SGHRS and YFSETQ. The ends were cut back, 2 bases at V and 5 bases at J, with 19 bases in the middle. CDR3 coding DNA: TGCGCCAGCAGCTTTCGACTGGACGGAGGGAGTACTGAAGCTTTCTTT. It yields the protein CASSFRLDGGSTEAFF.

For this clonotype: Given a much more abundant clone one base away, this may be a read error. The J gene is TRBJ1-3, the V gene TRBV3-1, with 8 bases aligning to TRBD1. The CDR3 length is 15 residues. The junction had 4 bases not matched to a gene; V was cut back by 3 bases and J by 3 bases. CDR1 and CDR2 (germline): LGHDT, YNNKEL (reference sequence). The CDR3 region has the DNA TGTGCCAGCAGCCACTCCGGACAGGGTGGAAACACCATATATTTT. It yields the protein CASSHSGQGGNTIYF.

This clonotype has just a few counts. The CDR3 sequence is CASSVEPGDEKLFF. The CDR3 coding sequence is TGTGCCAGCAGCGTAGAACCGGGGGATGAAAAACTGTTTTTT. The chain carries TRBV9 and TRBJ1-4, with D possibly matching TRBD1 (5 bases). V was pared by 0 bases and J by 6 bases, with 9 bases between. The CDR3 has 14 amino acids. Looked up from germline, CDR1 is SGDLS and CDR2 is YYNGEE.

This clonotype has at least ten counts. The chain links TRBV10-3 to TRBJ1-2, with unresolved D. The CDR3 sequence is 14 residues long. The V and J ends lost 2 bases and 6 bases respectively, with 13 bases between them. Per germline, CDR1 ENHRY and CDR2 SYGVKD. The CDR3, as DNA: TGTGCCATCAGTGAGATCACCCGGCCGGATGGCTACACCTTC. This gives the protein CAISEITRPDGYTF.